Listed below are T cell receptor beta chains from one sample, sequenced in a study of regulatory T cells. Produced via immunoSEQ multiplex PCR; TCRdb's table is partial and in-frame only. The sample includes about 15,000 clones, around 84% of them seen just once. Input material: conventional CD4+ T cells sorted from blood. The receptors were gathered from a person aged 25 to 39 with CD3G deficiency. CDR3s include the opening cysteine and the closing phenylalanine or tryptophan. The D gene is left open where the match is weak. Part of the rows lack a size; the others show once, few, many or a class for expanded clones.

d_call: .
v_call: TRBV7-9
j_call: TRBJ1-4
clone_size: .
cdr3_aa: CASSRERATNEKLFF
cdr3_nt: TGTGCCAGCAGCCGAGAGAGAGCGACTAATGAAAAACTGTTTTTT

d_call: .
v_call: TRBV10-3
j_call: TRBJ1-1
clone_size: .
cdr3_aa: CASTQVAPNTEAFF
cdr3_nt: TGTGCCAGCACCCAAGTGGCCCCGAACACTGAAGCTTTCTTT

d_call: TRBD1
v_call: TRBV5-1
j_call: TRBJ1-2
clone_size: .
cdr3_aa: CASSPPGQGLGYTF
cdr3_nt: TGCGCCAGCAGTCCTCCGGGACAGGGACTAGGCTACACCTTC

d_call: .
v_call: TRBV29-1
j_call: TRBJ1-4
clone_size: .
cdr3_aa: CSVQGLDEKLFF
cdr3_nt: TGCAGCGTTCAAGGTTTAGATGAAAAACTGTTTTTT

d_call: TRBD2
v_call: TRBV5-1
j_call: TRBJ2-1
clone_size: .
cdr3_aa: CASSLGTSGYNEQFF
cdr3_nt: TGCGCCAGCAGCTTGGGGACTAGCGGATACAATGAGCAGTTCTTC

d_call: TRBD1
v_call: TRBV28
j_call: TRBJ2-7
clone_size: .
cdr3_aa: CASSSRGLNEQYF
cdr3_nt: TGTGCCAGCAGTTCCAGGGGGCTCAACGAGCAGTACTTC

d_call: .
v_call: TRBV18
j_call: TRBJ1-3
clone_size: few
cdr3_aa: CASHQTSGNTIYF
cdr3_nt: TGTGCCAGCCATCAGACTTCTGGAAACACCATATATTTT

d_call: TRBD1
v_call: TRBV6-6
j_call: TRBJ2-7
clone_size: few
cdr3_aa: CASIEGASSYEQYF
cdr3_nt: TGTGCCAGCATCGAGGGGGCGAGTTCCTACGAGCAGTACTTC

d_call: .
v_call: TRBV6-6
j_call: TRBJ2-7
clone_size: .
cdr3_aa: CASSYGPGYEQYF
cdr3_nt: TGTGCCAGCAGTTACGGCCCGGGGTACGAGCAGTACTTC

d_call: .
v_call: TRBV28
j_call: TRBJ2-2
clone_size: .
cdr3_aa: CASSFPNTGELFF
cdr3_nt: TGTGCCAGCAGTTTCCCCAACACCGGGGAGCTGTTTTTT

d_call: .
v_call: TRBV5-1
j_call: TRBJ2-7
clone_size: .
cdr3_aa: CASSLYTGNLEQYF
cdr3_nt: TGCGCCAGCAGCTTGTATACAGGGAACCTGGAGCAGTACTTC

d_call: .
v_call: TRBV7-9
j_call: TRBJ2-5
clone_size: .
cdr3_aa: CASSLREQETQYF
cdr3_nt: TGTGCCAGCAGCTTACGGGAACAAGAGACCCAGTACTTC

d_call: .
v_call: TRBV28
j_call: TRBJ1-1
clone_size: .
cdr3_aa: CASSPPLGSMNTEAFF
cdr3_nt: TGTGCCAGCAGCCCTCCGCTGGGGAGTATGAACACTGAAGCTTTCTTT

d_call: TRBD1
v_call: TRBV5-1
j_call: TRBJ1-2
clone_size: .
cdr3_aa: CASSLEGQGAGGYTF
cdr3_nt: TGCGCCAGCAGCTTGGAAGGACAGGGGGCTGGGGGCTACACCTTC

d_call: TRBD1
v_call: TRBV6-5
j_call: TRBJ1-1
clone_size: once
cdr3_aa: CASSYSRGATEAFF
cdr3_nt: TGTGCCAGCAGTTATTCCAGGGGGGCCACTGAAGCTTTCTTT

d_call: .
v_call: TRBV6-1
j_call: TRBJ2-7
clone_size: .
cdr3_aa: CASKHQGGTGYEQYF
cdr3_nt: TGTGCCAGCAAACACCAGGGGGGCACTGGCTACGAGCAGTACTTC

d_call: .
v_call: TRBV29-1
j_call: TRBJ1-1
clone_size: .
cdr3_aa: CSVAGMGNTEAFF
cdr3_nt: TGCAGCGTTGCAGGGATGGGGAACACTGAAGCTTTCTTT

d_call: .
v_call: TRBV18
j_call: TRBJ1-3
clone_size: .
cdr3_aa: CASSPQNSGNTIYF
cdr3_nt: TGTGCCAGCTCACCACAAAACTCTGGAAACACCATATATTTT

d_call: .
v_call: TRBV6-1
j_call: TRBJ1-5
clone_size: .
cdr3_aa: CASSEAGGRYQPQHF
cdr3_nt: TGTGCCAGCAGTGAAGCAGGGGGTAGGTATCAGCCCCAGCATTTT

d_call: .
v_call: TRBV7-2
j_call: TRBJ2-3
clone_size: .
cdr3_aa: CASSLGGFADTQYF
cdr3_nt: TGTGCCAGCAGCTTAGGGGGGTTTGCAGATACGCAGTATTTT

d_call: TRBD1
v_call: TRBV6-6
j_call: TRBJ1-1
clone_size: .
cdr3_aa: CASGRDRGSRGTEAFF
cdr3_nt: TGTGCCAGCGGCCGGGACAGGGGTTCGAGGGGCACTGAAGCTTTCTTT

d_call: .
v_call: TRBV30
j_call: TRBJ2-2
clone_size: .
cdr3_aa: CAWSLRRGRWTGELFF
cdr3_nt: TGTGCCTGGAGCCTGAGGAGGGGGCGATGGACCGGGGAGCTGTTTTTT

d_call: TRBD1
v_call: TRBV6-1
j_call: TRBJ1-1
clone_size: .
cdr3_aa: CASSSDRGTEAFF
cdr3_nt: TGTGCCAGCAGTTCCGACAGGGGCACTGAAGCTTTCTTT

d_call: .
v_call: TRBV28
j_call: TRBJ2-2
clone_size: few
cdr3_aa: CASCGGGRAGELFF
cdr3_nt: TGTGCCAGTTGTGGAGGGGGCAGGGCCGGGGAGCTGTTTTTT

d_call: .
v_call: TRBV18
j_call: TRBJ2-1
clone_size: .
cdr3_aa: CASSPLLANEQFF
cdr3_nt: TGTGCCAGCTCACCGCTTTTAGCTAATGAGCAGTTCTTC

d_call: .
v_call: TRBV7-8
j_call: TRBJ2-7
clone_size: .
cdr3_aa: CASSGGRGPYEQYF
cdr3_nt: TGTGCCAGCTCCGGGGGCAGGGGCCCCTACGAGCAGTACTTC

d_call: .
v_call: TRBV6-5
j_call: TRBJ1-5
clone_size: .
cdr3_aa: CASSYSPDQPQHF
cdr3_nt: TGTGCCAGCAGTTACTCGCCAGATCAGCCCCAGCATTTT

d_call: TRBD1
v_call: TRBV19
j_call: TRBJ1-5
clone_size: .
cdr3_aa: CASSAGQASGTQHF
cdr3_nt: TGTGCCAGTTCCGCGGGACAGGCCTCGGGGACCCAGCATTTT

d_call: .
v_call: TRBV5-1
j_call: TRBJ2-5
clone_size: once
cdr3_aa: CASSSGKGMKVGETQYF
cdr3_nt: TGCGCCAGCAGCTCCGGCAAGGGTATGAAGGTCGGGGAGACCCAGTACTTC

d_call: .
v_call: TRBV28
j_call: TRBJ2-2
clone_size: once
cdr3_aa: CASSHPTGELFF
cdr3_nt: TGTGCCAGCAGCCACCCCACCGGGGAGCTGTTTTTT

d_call: .
v_call: TRBV6-1
j_call: TRBJ2-2
clone_size: .
cdr3_aa: CASSLIADTGELFF
cdr3_nt: TGTGCCAGCAGTCTAATAGCAGACACCGGGGAGCTGTTTTTT

d_call: TRBD2
v_call: TRBV10-3
j_call: TRBJ2-1
clone_size: .
cdr3_aa: CAISGGTSGRSYNEQFF
cdr3_nt: TGTGCCATCAGTGGGGGGACTAGCGGGAGATCCTACAATGAGCAGTTCTTC

d_call: .
v_call: TRBV28
j_call: TRBJ1-5
clone_size: .
cdr3_aa: CASSFLQGGSQHF
cdr3_nt: TGTGCCAGCAGTTTTCTTCAGGGAGGCTCACAGCATTTT

d_call: TRBD2
v_call: TRBV9
j_call: TRBJ2-2
clone_size: .
cdr3_aa: CASSLPWARGGRAAGELFF
cdr3_nt: TGTGCCAGCAGCCTTCCTTGGGCCCGCGGCGGGAGGGCCGCCGGGGAGCTGTTTTTT

d_call: .
v_call: TRBV28
j_call: TRBJ1-1
clone_size: .
cdr3_aa: CASSLGGRGTEAFF
cdr3_nt: TGTGCCAGCAGTTTAGGGGGGCGCGGCACTGAAGCTTTCTTT

d_call: TRBD2
v_call: TRBV28
j_call: TRBJ2-7
clone_size: few
cdr3_aa: CASSVGGSGEQYF
cdr3_nt: TGTGCCAGCAGTGTCGGGGGGTCTGGGGAGCAGTACTTC

d_call: TRBD1
v_call: TRBV19
j_call: TRBJ2-1
clone_size: .
cdr3_aa: CASSMGQGASEQFF
cdr3_nt: TGTGCCAGTAGTATGGGACAGGGGGCTTCAGAGCAGTTCTTC

d_call: .
v_call: TRBV28
j_call: TRBJ1-5
clone_size: once
cdr3_aa: CASSPTGNQPQHF
cdr3_nt: TGTGCCAGCAGTCCAACAGGTAATCAGCCCCAGCATTTT

d_call: .
v_call: TRBV5-1
j_call: TRBJ1-1
clone_size: few
cdr3_aa: CASSLLLGSTEAFF
cdr3_nt: TGCGCCAGCAGCCTCTTATTGGGATCCACTGAAGCTTTCTTT

d_call: .
v_call: TRBV10-3
j_call: TRBJ1-2
clone_size: .
cdr3_aa: CAISEAGLAYGYTF
cdr3_nt: TGTGCCATCAGTGAGGCAGGCCTGGCCTATGGCTACACCTTC

d_call: TRBD1
v_call: TRBV10-2
j_call: TRBJ1-1
clone_size: .
cdr3_aa: CASHRGLRYEAFF
cdr3_nt: TGCGCCAGCCACAGGGGCCTCAGGTATGAAGCTTTCTTT

d_call: .
v_call: TRBV6-1
j_call: TRBJ1-1
clone_size: .
cdr3_aa: CASRSDAEAFF
cdr3_nt: TGTGCCAGCAGATCAGACGCTGAAGCTTTCTTT

d_call: .
v_call: TRBV5-1
j_call: TRBJ2-3
clone_size: .
cdr3_aa: CASSLAWGTDTQYF
cdr3_nt: TGCGCCAGCAGCTTAGCCTGGGGCACAGATACGCAGTATTTT

d_call: .
v_call: TRBV19
j_call: TRBJ2-2
clone_size: .
cdr3_aa: CASSSNSKNTGELFF
cdr3_nt: TGTGCCAGTAGTTCCAACAGCAAGAACACCGGGGAGCTGTTTTTT

d_call: .
v_call: TRBV9
j_call: TRBJ2-3
clone_size: .
cdr3_aa: CASSARPSDTQYF
cdr3_nt: TGTGCCAGCAGCGCCCGACCATCAGATACGCAGTATTTT

d_call: .
v_call: TRBV28
j_call: TRBJ2-7
clone_size: .
cdr3_aa: CASFSGIGEQYF
cdr3_nt: TGTGCCAGCTTCTCCGGGATCGGTGAGCAGTACTTC

d_call: TRBD1
v_call: TRBV6-5
j_call: TRBJ2-2
clone_size: once
cdr3_aa: CASSRGTGTGELFF
cdr3_nt: TGTGCCAGCAGCCGTGGGACAGGGACCGGGGAGCTGTTTTTT

d_call: TRBD2
v_call: TRBV19
j_call: TRBJ2-1
clone_size: .
cdr3_aa: CASSRPGGYEQFF
cdr3_nt: TGTGCCAGTAGTAGACCGGGGGGGTATGAGCAGTTCTTC

d_call: .
v_call: TRBV6-1
j_call: TRBJ1-1
clone_size: few
cdr3_aa: CASAGKAEAFF
cdr3_nt: TGTGCCAGCGCCGGGAAGGCTGAAGCTTTCTTT

d_call: TRBD1
v_call: TRBV6-1
j_call: TRBJ1-1
clone_size: .
cdr3_aa: CAGRGGQYTEAFF
cdr3_nt: TGTGCCGGCAGGGGGGGACAATACACTGAAGCTTTCTTT

d_call: .
v_call: TRBV28
j_call: TRBJ2-1
clone_size: .
cdr3_aa: CASRRFSYNEQFF
cdr3_nt: TGTGCCAGCAGGCGGTTCTCCTACAATGAGCAGTTCTTC

d_call: .
v_call: TRBV28
j_call: TRBJ1-2
clone_size: .
cdr3_aa: CASSQTSYGYTF
cdr3_nt: TGTGCCAGCAGCCAGACAAGCTATGGCTACACCTTC

d_call: .
v_call: TRBV28
j_call: TRBJ2-6
clone_size: .
cdr3_aa: CASSSGANVLTF
cdr3_nt: TGTGCCAGCAGTTCTGGGGCCAACGTCCTGACTTTC

d_call: .
v_call: TRBV28
j_call: TRBJ2-7
clone_size: .
cdr3_aa: CASSTPGTSREQYF
cdr3_nt: TGTGCCAGCAGTACCCCCGGGACCTCACGCGAGCAGTACTTC

d_call: .
v_call: TRBV19
j_call: TRBJ2-1
clone_size: .
cdr3_aa: CASSMGDMRNEQFF
cdr3_nt: TGTGCCAGTAGTATGGGGGACATGAGAAATGAGCAGTTCTTC